The 15 T cell receptor beta chains presented below share a single source sample, sequenced in a study of CD8 T cells in Susac syndrome. Reverse transcription of 0.5 to 1 ug RNA was performed with random hexamers. TCRdb reprocessed the immunoSEQ multiplex PCR reads via MiXCR and lists one record per CDR3 protein. The repertoire holds 150,000 to 200,000 distinct CDR3 sequences, with approximately 95% as singletons. The source material was CD8+ T cells from PBMCs. The source is a human donor with Susac syndrome.

The rearrangement uses TRBV12-3 or TRBV12-4 and TRBJ2-1; 12 nucleotides match TRBD2. This CDR3 has 15 residues. The V and J ends lost 7 bases and 5 bases, in that order; junction bases with no gene match: 6. DNA for the CDR3: TGTGCCAGCACAATACTAGCGGGGGGAAACAATGAGCAGTTCTTC. Translated, it gives CASTILAGGNNEQFF.

The CDR3 coding sequence is TGTGCCAGCAGCCAAGTCGTAGCGGGGGGCCGCGCGAACACCGGGGAGCTGTTTTTT. It codes for CASSQVVAGGRANTGELFF. The chain links TRBV3-1 to TRBJ2-2; 10 bases are shared with TRBD2. V lost 1 base to trimming and J lost 0 bases; unmatched junction nucleotides: 8. There are 19 residues in the CDR3. Germline V gene data show CDR1 as LGHDT and CDR2 as YNNKEL (reference sequence).

The chain recombines TRBV19 with TRBJ2-1; 7 nucleotides line up with TRBD2. Unmatched junction bases numbered 11, after V lost 8 bases and J lost 4 bases. There are 15 residues in the CDR3. Looked up from germline, CDR1 is LNHDA and CDR2 is SQIVND (reference sequence). Here the CDR3 DNA reads TGTGCCAGTGCCCCAAGTAGCGGGTTATACAATGAGCAGTTCTTC. This encodes CASAPSSGLYNEQFF.

The genes are TRBV9 and TRBJ2-5; the match to TRBD2 covers 9 bases. CDR1 and CDR2 (germline): SGDLS, YYNGEE. This CDR3 contains 14 residues. Germline trimming cut 2 bases from V and 3 bases from J; bases unmatched to any gene: 2. The CDR3 DNA reads as TGTGCCAGCAGCGTGGTAGCGGGAGAAGAGACCCAGTACTTC. Translation gives CASSVVAGEETQYF.

The chain recombines TRBV13 with TRBJ1-1; possibly TRBD1 for D (5 bases). Trimming cost V 0 bases and J 1 base, with 18 bases left between them. This CDR3 comprises 18 residues. Per germline, CDR1 PRHDT and CDR2 FYEKMQ (reference sequence). The CDR3 nucleotides are TGTGCCAGCAGCTTAGGGCTCGACTTAGGGGCGGCGAACACTGAAGCTTTCTTT. This codes for CASSLGLDLGAANTEAFF.

The V and J genes are TRBV3-1 and TRBJ2-4; D is perhaps TRBD1 or TRBD2 (6 bases each). V was trimmed by 2 bases and J by 6 bases, leaving 11 bases between them. Germline V gives CDR1 LGHDT, CDR2 YNNKEL (reference sequence). The CDR3 has 14 residues. For the CDR3, the DNA is TGTGCCAGCAGCCAAAAACAGGGAGGAAACATTCAGTACTTC. Protein product: CASSQKQGGNIQYF.

The CDR3 DNA sequence: TGTGCCAGCAGCGGACAGTATGGGACTGAAGCTTTCTTT. Protein: CASSGQYGTEAFF. This sequence joins TRBV9 and TRBJ1-1, with a possible D match to TRBD1 (5 bases). This CDR3 region has 13 residues. V lost 3 bases, J lost 5 bases, and 11 bases lay in between. Germline V gene data show CDR1 as SGDLS and CDR2 as YYNGEE.

The table lists this clonotype with a count of one. The J gene is TRBJ2-7, the V gene TRBV14, with TRBD1 matching over 8 bases. The CDR3 extends over 15 amino acids. Trimming at V came to 4 bases and at J to 4 bases, leaving 9 bases not matched to a gene. CDR1 is SGHDN, CDR2 FVKESK, per germline. CDR3 DNA: TGTGCCAGCAGCCCCTTAGGGACAGGAACATACGAGCAGTACTTC. Its translation is CASSPLGTGTYEQYF.

The J gene is TRBJ2-5, the V gene TRBV28; 8 bases agree with TRBD1. CDR3 length equals 11 residues. V lost 7 bases and J lost 5; bases outside the gene matches: 0. In germline, CDR1 is MDHEN, CDR2 SYDVKM. CDR3 protein: CASTGGETQYF. In DNA form, the CDR3 reads TGTGCCAGCACAGGGGGCGAGACCCAGTACTTC.

The genes are TRBV12-3 or TRBV12-4 and TRBJ1-1; D gene ambiguous. This CDR3 spans 12 amino acids. Trimming removed 6 bases from V and 2 bases from J, with 7 bases in between. The CDR3 sequence is CASREVNTEAFF. The CDR3 DNA reads as TGTGCCAGCAGAGAGGTAAACACTGAAGCTTTCTTT.

The J gene is TRBJ2-2, the V gene TRBV15; 9 bases align to TRBD1. Germline V lookup: CDR1 LNHNV, CDR2 YYDKDF (reference sequence). Germline trimming cut 5 bases from V and 5 bases from J; bases unmatched to any gene: 9. This CDR3 comprises 16 residues. The CDR3 sequence: CATSQQGTGRTGELFF. CDR3 bases: TGTGCCACCAGCCAACAAGGGACAGGGAGAACCGGGGAGCTGTTTTTT.

The V and J genes are TRBV5-1 and TRBJ2-7; 9 positions match TRBD2. J gave up 2 bases and V 0 bases, and 6 bases lay outside the gene matches. Per germline, CDR1 SGHRS and CDR2 YFSETQ. This CDR3 has 16 residues. This chain's CDR3 is CASSLVSGGPPYEQYF. The CDR3 DNA reads as TGCGCCAGCAGCTTGGTAAGCGGGGGGCCTCCCTACGAGCAGTACTTC.

The chain employs TRBV27 and TRBJ2-1, with D perhaps TRBD2 (7 bases). V lost 7 bases and J lost 10, with 17 bases in between. The CDR3 length is 13 residues. The germline V gene has CDR1 MNHEY and CDR2 SMNVEV (reference sequence). Here the CDR3 reads CASTHGGRMEQFF. DNA for the CDR3: TGTGCCAGCACCCACGGGGGGCGGATGGAGCAGTTCTTC.

This clonotype was counted between two and nine times. The chain carries TRBV6-1 and TRBJ1-1; D is unclear. CDR1 and CDR2 (germline): MNHNS, SASEGT. V lost 6 bases to trimming and J lost 3 bases, with 11 bases between them. The CDR3 has 13 amino acids. The CDR3 nucleotides are TGTGCCAGCAGACCTGGACCGCACACTGAAGCTTTCTTT. Translation: CASRPGPHTEAFF.

The rearrangement uses TRBV27 and TRBJ2-3; TRBD2 matches at 9 bases. This CDR3 comprises 16 residues. J gave up 2 bases and V 6 bases, and 9 bases lay outside the gene matches. CDR1 MNHEY and CDR2 SMNVEV come from the germline V gene (reference sequence). CDR3 sequence reads: CASSLQTSGYTDTQYF. The CDR3 coding sequence is TGTGCCAGCAGCCTTCAGACTAGCGGTTACACAGATACGCAGTATTTT.